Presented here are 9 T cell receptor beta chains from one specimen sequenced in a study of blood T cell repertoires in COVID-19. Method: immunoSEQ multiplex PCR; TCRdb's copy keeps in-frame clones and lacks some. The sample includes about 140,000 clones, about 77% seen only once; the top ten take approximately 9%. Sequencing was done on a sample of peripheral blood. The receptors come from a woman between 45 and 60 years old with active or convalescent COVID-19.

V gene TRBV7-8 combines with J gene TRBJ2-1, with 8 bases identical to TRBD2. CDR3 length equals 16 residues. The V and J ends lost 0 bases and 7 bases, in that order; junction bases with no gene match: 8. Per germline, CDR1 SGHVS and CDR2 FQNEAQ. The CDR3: CASSLALSGSQNEQFF. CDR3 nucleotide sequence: TGTGCCAGCAGCTTAGCGCTCAGCGGGAGTCAGAATGAGCAGTTCTTC.

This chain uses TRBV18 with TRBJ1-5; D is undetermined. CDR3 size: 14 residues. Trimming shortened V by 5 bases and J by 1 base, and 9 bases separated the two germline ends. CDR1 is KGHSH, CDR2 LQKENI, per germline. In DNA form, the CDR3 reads TGTGCCAGCTCAGTCGAACAGAGCAATCAGCCCCAGCATTTT. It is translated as CASSVEQSNQPQHF.

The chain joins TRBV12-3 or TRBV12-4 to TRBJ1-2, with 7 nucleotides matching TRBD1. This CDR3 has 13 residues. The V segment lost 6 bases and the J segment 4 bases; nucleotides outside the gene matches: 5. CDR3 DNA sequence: TGTGCCAGCAGGAAGACAGGGCCCTATGGCTACACCTTC. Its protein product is CASRKTGPYGYTF.

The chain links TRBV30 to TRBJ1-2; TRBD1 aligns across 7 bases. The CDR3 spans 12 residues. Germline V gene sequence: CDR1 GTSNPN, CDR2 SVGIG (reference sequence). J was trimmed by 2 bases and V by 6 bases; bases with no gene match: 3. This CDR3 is CACSQGNYGYTF. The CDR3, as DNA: TGTGCCTGCTCACAGGGGAACTATGGCTACACCTTC.

Here the CDR3 DNA reads TGTGCCTCTTCCAGGGGGCAGAATTCACCCCTCCACTTT. Protein: CASSRGQNSPLHF. This chain joins TRBV30 and TRBJ1-6; 8 bases fit TRBD1. This CDR3 spans 13 amino acids. Germline CDR1 is GTSNPN and CDR2 is SVGIG (reference sequence). V lost 7 bases, J lost 7 bases, and 6 bases stayed unmatched.

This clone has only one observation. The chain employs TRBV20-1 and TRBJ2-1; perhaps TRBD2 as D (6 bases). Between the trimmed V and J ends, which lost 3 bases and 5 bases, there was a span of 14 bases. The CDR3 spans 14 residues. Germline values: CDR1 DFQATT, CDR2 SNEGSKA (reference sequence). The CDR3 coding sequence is TGCAGTGCTAGTCCGCGGGGCACCGACAATGAGCAGTTCTTC. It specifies CSASPRGTDNEQFF.

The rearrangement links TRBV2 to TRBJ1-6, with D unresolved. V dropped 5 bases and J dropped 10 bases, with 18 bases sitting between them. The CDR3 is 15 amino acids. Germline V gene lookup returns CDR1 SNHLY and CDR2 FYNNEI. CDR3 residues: CASSQTGREDSPLHF. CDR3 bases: TGTGCCAGCAGTCAAACGGGGAGGGAGGACTCACCCCTCCACTTT. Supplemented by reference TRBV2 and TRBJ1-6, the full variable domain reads EPEVTQTPSHQVTQMGQEVILRCVPISNHLYFYWYRQILGQKVEFLVSFYNNEISEKSEIFDDQFSVERPDGSNFTLKIRSTKLEDSAMYFCASSQTGREDSPLHFGNGTRLTVT.

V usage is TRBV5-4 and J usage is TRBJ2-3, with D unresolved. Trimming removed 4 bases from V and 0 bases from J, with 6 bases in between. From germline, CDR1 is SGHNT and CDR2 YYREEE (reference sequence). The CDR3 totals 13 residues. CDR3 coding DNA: TGTGCCAGCAGCCTAACTAGCACAGATACGCAGTATTTT. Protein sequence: CASSLTSTDTQYF. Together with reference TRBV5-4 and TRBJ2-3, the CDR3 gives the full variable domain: ETGVTQSPTHLIKTRGQQVTLRCSSQSGHNTVSWYQQALGQGPQFIFQYYREEENGRGNFPPRFSGLQFPNYSSELNVNALELDDSALYLCASSLTSTDTQYFGPGTRLTVL.

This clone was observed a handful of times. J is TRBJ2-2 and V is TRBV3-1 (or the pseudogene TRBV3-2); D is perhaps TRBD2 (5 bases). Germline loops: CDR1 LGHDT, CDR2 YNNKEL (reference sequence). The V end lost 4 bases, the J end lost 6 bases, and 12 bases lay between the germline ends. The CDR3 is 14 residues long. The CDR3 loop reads CASSPLNGAGELFF. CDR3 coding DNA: TGTGCCAGCAGCCCCCTCAACGGGGCCGGGGAGCTGTTTTTT.